Below, 29 T cell receptor beta chains from the same sample are listed, as sequenced in a study of T cells in Graves' hyperthyroidism and ophthalmopathy. Template material for amplifying TCR beta CDR3 regions consisted of RNA transcripts. Initially, a first-round RT-PCR of the TCR CDR3 employed the HTBI primer set. TCRdb re-called the multiplex PCR reads through MiXCR, storing one row per CDR3 protein. The sample includes roughly 380,000 distinct CDR3 sequences, 13% of them seen just once. Source material: blood. The origin of the receptors is a young man with Graves' hyperthyroidism that later progressed to Graves' ophthalmopathy.

This clonotype was seen ten or more times. The CDR3 DNA is TGTGCCAGCAGCCTTGCCGGGGCGAACACTGAAGCTTTCTTT. This encodes CASSLAGANTEAFF. The chain recombines TRBV3-1 with TRBJ1-1; tentatively, D is TRBD1 (5 bases). Deletions cut 4 bases from V and 1 base from J, with 10 bases between. In germline, CDR1 is LGHDT, CDR2 YNNKEL (reference sequence). The CDR3 has 14 residues.

Ten or more counts support this clonotype. The chain recombines TRBV6-1 with TRBJ2-5; the match to TRBD2 covers 8 bases. The trim removed 3 bases at V and 5 bases at J, leaving 5 bases unmatched. Germline V gives CDR1 MNHNS, CDR2 SASEGT. There are 14 residues in the CDR3. CDR3 nucleotides: TGTGCCAGCAGTGATTTCGGGGGGGACGAGACCCAGTACTTC. As protein: CASSDFGGDETQYF.

This clonotype was found many times. V usage is TRBV3-1 and J usage is TRBJ1-2; D ambiguous. The CDR3 runs 15 residues. Per the germline V gene, CDR1 is LGHDT and CDR2 is YNNKEL (reference sequence). V lost 0 bases and J lost 5, with 13 bases in between. The DNA for the CDR3 is TGTGCCAGCAGCCAAGACAGAATGAGGGCTTATGGCTACACCTTC. Translating it yields CASSQDRMRAYGYTF.

This clonotype was recorded at least ten times. The chain couples TRBV20-1 to TRBJ2-3, with 9 bases fitting TRBD2. From germline, CDR1 is DFQATT and CDR2 SNEGSKA (reference sequence). The junction had 20 bases not matched to a gene; V was cut back by 5 bases and J by 5 bases. This CDR3 region has 18 residues. The CDR3 protein is CSAGGGELQRGEVDTQYF. The CDR3 DNA reads as TGCAGTGCTGGGGGCGGGGAACTCCAGCGGGGGGAGGTAGATACGCAGTATTTT.

In this sample, this clonotype turned up a few times. This chain uses TRBV6-1 with TRBJ1-5; 9 nucleotides align to TRBD1. V gave up 2 bases and J gave up 6 bases; unmatched junction bases: 8. Germline CDR1 MNHNS, CDR2 SASEGT. This CDR3 is built from 16 residues. The CDR3 nucleotides read TGTGCCAGCAGTGAAATGGGGACAGGGTTGGGTCAGCCCCAGCATTTT. Protein: CASSEMGTGLGQPQHF.

J is TRBJ1-4 and V is TRBV5-1, with TRBD1 matching 11 bases. Per germline, CDR1 SGHRS and CDR2 YFSETQ. The CDR3 is 14 residues long. The V gene end was trimmed by 4 bases and the J gene end by 10 bases; junction bases not matched to a gene: 6. The CDR3 region has the DNA TGCGCCAGCAGCGCCGGACAGGGGGCGGGAAAACTGTTTTTT. It yields the protein CASSAGQGAGKLFF.

Ten or more counts support this clonotype. The rearrangement joins TRBV7-9 to TRBJ2-7; 10 nucleotides match TRBD1. The V gene end was trimmed by 7 bases and the J gene end by 4 bases; junction bases not matched to a gene: 4. The CDR3 spans 13 residues. Looked up from germline, CDR1 is SEHNR and CDR2 is FQNEAQ (reference sequence). DNA of the CDR3: TGTGCCAGCAACGGACAGGGGGTGTACGAGCAGTACTTC. It specifies CASNGQGVYEQYF.

This clonotype occurred a few times. The chain combines TRBV5-1 with TRBJ1-4; a possible D gene is TRBD1 (5 bases). Trimming stripped 4 bases from V and 8 bases from J, with 18 bases between. Germline-derived CDR1 and CDR2 are SGHRS and YFSETQ. The CDR3 totals 15 residues. This CDR3 reads CASSAQQESTEKLFF. CDR3 sequence (DNA): TGCGCCAGCAGCGCCCAACAGGAATCAACGGAAAAACTGTTTTTT.

This clonotype was counted ten times or more. J is TRBJ1-1 and V is TRBV24-1, with 10 bases aligning to TRBD1. This CDR3 contains 15 residues. Germline CDR1 reads KGHDR; CDR2 reads SFDVKD. With V trimmed by 4 bases and J by 4 bases, 5 bases remained unmatched. CDR3 region: CATSDSGQGVTEAFF. As DNA, the CDR3 is TGTGCCACCAGTGACTCCGGACAGGGGGTCACTGAAGCTTTCTTT.

This clonotype was seen at least ten times. The rearrangement uses TRBV20-1 and TRBJ1-5, with 7 bases matching TRBD1. CDR1 DFQATT and CDR2 SNEGSKA come from the germline V gene (reference sequence). V was clipped by 4 bases and J by 3 bases; unmatched bases: 6. The CDR3 spans 14 residues. The CDR3 spells CSAIRTGVNQPQHF. CDR3 bases: TGCAGTGCTATTAGGACAGGAGTCAATCAGCCCCAGCATTTT.

The chain recombines TRBV28 with TRBJ1-5, with TRBD1 matching 7 bases. This CDR3 contains 14 residues. V shed 6 bases, J shed 4 bases, and the junction held 6 bases outside the gene matches. CDR1 and CDR2 (germline): MDHEN, SYDVKM. CDR3 protein: CASRLQGWNQPQHF. Written as DNA, the CDR3 is TGTGCCAGCAGACTACAGGGGTGGAATCAGCCCCAGCATTTT. The complete variable domain, with remaining parts taken from reference TRBV28 and TRBJ1-5, reads DVKVTQSSRYLVKRTGEKVFLECVQDMDHENMFWYRQDPGLGLRLIYFSYDVKMKEKGDIPEGYSVSREKKERFSLILESASTNQTSMYLCASRLQGWNQPQHFGDGTRLSIL.

This clonotype was seen at least ten times. This chain connects TRBV12-3 or TRBV12-4 to TRBJ1-1, with D maybe TRBD1 (6 bases). The CDR3 extends over 12 amino acids. Trimming pared 4 bases from V and 5 bases from J, leaving 8 bases between. In nucleotides, the CDR3 is TGTGCCAGCAGTTCAGGGGTTACTGAAGCTTTCTTT. Protein sequence: CASSSGVTEAFF.

This rearrangement joins TRBV20-1 to TRBJ1-6; D gene unclear. V was trimmed by 5 bases and J by 7 bases, leaving 9 bases between them. The germline V gene has CDR1 DFQATT and CDR2 SNEGSKA (reference sequence). This CDR3 comprises 12 residues. The CDR3 sequence is CSAQVTNSPLHF. The CDR3 coding sequence is TGCAGTGCTCAAGTTACCAATTCACCCCTCCACTTT.

This clonotype was detected many times. The V call is TRBV12-3 or TRBV12-4, the J call TRBJ1-2; D is ambiguous. V lost 8 bases and J lost 5, with 15 bases in between. There are 13 residues in the CDR3. The DNA of the CDR3 is TGTGCCAGCCAAAAGCTAGCAAGTTATGGCTACACCTTC. Residues: CASQKLASYGYTF.

The chain's CDR3 is CASSEPGDYYGYTF. CDR3 in DNA: TGTGCCAGCAGTGAGCCAGGGGATTACTATGGCTACACCTTC. The chain combines TRBV25-1 with TRBJ1-2; a possible D gene is TRBD1 (6 bases). V was shortened by 3 bases and J by 3 bases, with 11 bases between the two germline ends. CDR3 length equals 14 residues. Germline V gene sequence: CDR1 MGHDK, CDR2 SYGVNS.

This clonotype was detected many times. The chain has TRBV7-3 and TRBJ2-3, with D possibly matching TRBD2 (6 bases). Trimming took off 2 bases at V and 0 bases at J, with 12 bases between the two ends. The CDR3 is 16 amino acids. Germline CDR1 reads SGHTA; CDR2 reads FQGTGA. The CDR3 is CASSLGPTRSTDTQYF. The CDR3, as DNA: TGTGCCAGCAGCTTAGGTCCGACTAGAAGCACAGATACGCAGTATTTT.

V and J are TRBV12-5 and TRBJ2-1, with TRBD2 identical over 8 bases. The CDR3 loop spans 12 amino acids. V gave up 7 bases and J gave up 8 bases; unmatched junction bases: 4. Per the germline V gene, CDR1 is LGHNT and CDR2 is FRNRAP. CDR3 protein: CASASGGDEQFF. Here the CDR3 DNA reads TGTGCTAGTGCGAGCGGGGGAGATGAGCAGTTCTTC.

This clonotype was detected ten times or more. The V gene is TRBV5-1, the J gene TRBJ1-1; unclear D gene. The length of the CDR3 is 15 residues. The ends were cut back, 0 bases at V and 0 bases at J, with 9 bases in the middle. From germline, CDR1 is SGHRS and CDR2 YFSETQ. CDR3 in amino acids: CASSLGPEMNTEAFF. In DNA, the CDR3 is TGCGCCAGCAGCTTGGGTCCAGAAATGAACACTGAAGCTTTCTTT.

The V gene is TRBV6-1, the J gene TRBJ2-3; unclear D gene. The CDR3 runs to 15 residues. Germline values: CDR1 MNHNS, CDR2 SASEGT. V was cut by 5 bases and J by 2 bases, with 14 bases left in between. The CDR3 loop is CASSPGGPYTDTQYF. The CDR3 region has the DNA TGTGCCAGCAGTCCTGGTGGGCCGTACACAGATACGCAGTATTTT.

This chain uses TRBV4-1 with TRBJ1-1; D gene unclear. The CDR3 sequence is 13 residues long. In germline, CDR1 is MGHRA, CDR2 YSYEKL. Deletions cut 1 base from V and 5 bases from J, with 8 bases between. CDR3 DNA sequence: TGCGCCAGCAGCCAAGGTTTCGGTACTGAAGCTTTCTTT. Protein: CASSQGFGTEAFF.

This clonotype was observed a few times. The chain recombines TRBV9 with TRBJ1-1, with D perhaps TRBD1 (5 bases). Trimming took off 0 bases at V and 5 bases at J, with 8 bases between the two ends. Germline V gene sequence: CDR1 SGDLS, CDR2 YYNGEE. This CDR3 is built from 13 residues. Written as DNA, the CDR3 is TGTGCCAGCAGCGTAGTACAGGCAACTGAAGCTTTCTTT. This codes for CASSVVQATEAFF.

V gene TRBV25-1 combines with J gene TRBJ1-6; TRBD1 agrees at 7 bases. V lost 3 bases and J lost 6; bases outside the gene matches: 5. The V gene's germline CDR1 is MGHDK and CDR2 SYGVNS. This CDR3 is 15 amino acids long. Here the CDR3 DNA reads TGTGCCAGCAGTGAGGTCAGGGGGGTTAATTCACCCCTCCACTTT. This encodes CASSEVRGVNSPLHF.

As regards this clonotype: A read error may explain this, as a much larger clone is one base away. The J gene is TRBJ2-7, the V gene TRBV18; D not certain. The CDR3 is 13 amino acids. Germline-derived CDR1 and CDR2 are KGHSH and LQKENI. As DNA, the CDR3 is TGTGACAGCTCACCAGAGAGCCGCTACGAGCAGTACTTC. Translating it yields CDSSPESRYEQYF.

This clonotype has ten or more counts. V usage is TRBV6-5 and J usage is TRBJ2-7; D is undetermined. Germline CDR1 and CDR2: MNHEY and SVGAGI. CDR3 length equals 15 residues. The V and J ends lost 2 bases and 0 bases respectively, with 11 bases between them. In nucleotides, the CDR3 is TGTGCCAGCAGTTACCCCCGAGGCAGCTCCTACGAGCAGTACTTC. Translation gives CASSYPRGSSYEQYF.

The chain is built from TRBV6-1 and TRBJ2-7; no clear D gene. In germline, CDR1 is MNHNS, CDR2 SASEGT. This CDR3 contains 11 residues. V lost 5 bases and J 6 bases, leaving 8 bases between the germline ends. Here the CDR3 reads CASSLQSEQYF. The CDR3, as DNA: TGTGCCAGCAGTTTACAGAGCGAGCAGTACTTC.

The chain is built from TRBV24-1 and TRBJ1-5; 8 bases match TRBD1. Germline V gives CDR1 KGHDR, CDR2 SFDVKD. V was clipped by 7 bases and J by 7 bases; unmatched bases: 20. This CDR3 is built from 18 residues. CDR3 nucleotide sequence: TGTGCCACCAGCGAACACCCCGGCCGAGGACAGGGAAGCCAGCCCCAGCATTTT. It yields the protein CATSEHPGRGQGSQPQHF.

Many counts were recorded for this clonotype. This chain uses TRBV20-1 with TRBJ2-2; 9 bases map to TRBD2. V shed 2 bases, J shed 7 bases, and the junction held 5 bases outside the gene matches. The CDR3 is made up of 14 amino acids. The germline CDR1 and CDR2 sequences are DFQATT and SNEGSKA (reference sequence). This CDR3 is CSARLAGTGGELFF. Here the CDR3 DNA reads TGCAGTGCTAGACTAGCGGGGACGGGCGGGGAGCTGTTTTTT.

This clonotype was seen more than once but under ten times. V usage is TRBV15 and J usage is TRBJ2-3, with D perhaps given as TRBD1 or TRBD2 (5 bases each). Trimming stripped 1 base from V and 6 bases from J, with 11 bases between. Germline V lookup: CDR1 LNHNV, CDR2 YYDKDF (reference sequence). There are 14 residues in the CDR3. The CDR3 DNA is TGTGCCACCAGCAGAGTCACGGGGCCCGATACGCAGTATTTT. It encodes CATSRVTGPDTQYF.

This clonotype has a count of ten or more. The gene calls are TRBV11-2 and TRBJ2-1; tentative D call: TRBD1 (6 bases). With 3 bases removed from V and 4 bases from J, the gap between germline ends came to 16 bases. This CDR3 has 16 amino acids. Germline V gene sequence: CDR1 SGHAT, CDR2 FQNNGV. The DNA for the CDR3 is TGTGCCAGCAGCTTTCCGAGGGGGTCACGATACAATGAGCAGTTCTTC. Its translation: CASSFPRGSRYNEQFF.